This T cell receptor (beta chain) was recorded in a study of immune evolution from preneoplasia to lung adenocarcinoma. Looking at the study overall: HLA loss of heterozygosity: 5.5% to 8.5% AIS, more than 14% MIA, roughly 30% ADC, none AAH.

General study results and limits: T cell clonality was higher in KRAS-mutant than EGFR-mutant or wild-type nodules.

Resections took place in Japan or China from the mid-2010s to the late 2010s. A word on this clone: Its antigen is unknown.

This table comes from immunoSEQ multiplex PCR, and its TCRdb copy is limited to in-frame clones, with some not included. This sample has 1,500 to 2,000 clones, with approximately 84% found just once. The sample comprised FFPE tissue from an adenomatous hyperplasia lung lesion. Subset noted: atypical adenomatous hyperplasia (AAH), lung preneoplasia. The clonotype comes from a donor at least 70 years old with lung adenocarcinoma.

For the CDR3, the DNA is TGTGCCAGCAGCTTCCACCTCAGTGATGAGCGGGGGGTTTACAATGAGCAGTTCTTC. It encodes CASSFHLSDERGVYNEQFF. This rearrangement joins TRBV5-6 to TRBJ2-1; TRBD2 agrees at 9 bases. V gave up 2 bases and J gave up 4 bases; unmatched junction bases: 16. The CDR3 has 19 residues. CDR1 and CDR2 from the germline V gene are SGHDT and YYEEEE.